These T cell receptor beta chains were read from a single sample in a study of T cell repertoires in cytomegalovirus infection. Antigen specificity for these receptors is unknown. MiXCR, run by TCRdb on the reads, gives a single entry per CDR3 protein. This sample has approximately 110,000 distinct CDR3 sequences, with under 45% found just once. Sequences were derived from CD8+ T cells from cultured PBMCs, sampled from culture after CMV antigen stimulation. The receptors were gathered from a human donor in good health (CMV status not recorded). Some clones in this sample may be carry-over from other donors' samples. The CDR3 runs from the conserved cysteine through the conserved F or W. The order of the fields is CDR3 length, V gene, clone size, J gene, D gene, CDR3 DNA, CDR3 protein. The D gene is left open where the match is weak. Size is omitted from some rows. Given values are once, few, many or a class for expanded clones.

CDR3 length: 15
V gene: TRBV2
clone size: -
J gene: TRBJ2-3
D gene: TRBD1
CDR3 DNA: TGTGCCAGCAGTAAACAGGGGGCTAGCACAGATACGCAGTATTTT
CDR3 protein: CASSKQGASTDTQYF

CDR3 length: 16
V gene: TRBV7-6
clone size: many
J gene: TRBJ1-1
D gene: TRBD1
CDR3 DNA: TGTGCCAGCAGCTCCGGACAGGGACTAATCGGCACTGAAGCTTTCTTT
CDR3 protein: CASSSGQGLIGTEAFF

CDR3 length: 15
V gene: TRBV19
clone size: many
J gene: TRBJ2-7
D gene: -
CDR3 DNA: TGTGCCAGTAGTCCGAACCGGGGGGCAGTCTACGAGCAGTACTTC
CDR3 protein: CASSPNRGAVYEQYF

CDR3 length: 14
V gene: TRBV19
clone size: -
J gene: TRBJ1-5
D gene: TRBD1
CDR3 DNA: TGTGCCAGTGATTGGGACAGCGGAAATCAGCCCCAGCATTTT
CDR3 protein: CASDWDSGNQPQHF

CDR3 length: 14
V gene: TRBV15
clone size: -
J gene: TRBJ1-1
D gene: TRBD1
CDR3 DNA: TGTGCCACCATCTTGGACAGGCTGAACACTGAAGCTTTCTTT
CDR3 protein: CATILDRLNTEAFF

CDR3 length: 15
V gene: TRBV7-6
clone size: -
J gene: TRBJ1-2
D gene: -
CDR3 DNA: TGTGCCAGCAGCTCTCAAGGGGTCTTGGACTATGGCTACACCTTC
CDR3 protein: CASSSQGVLDYGYTF

CDR3 length: 18
V gene: TRBV7-2
clone size: -
J gene: TRBJ2-1
D gene: TRBD2
CDR3 DNA: TGTGCCAGCAGCTTAGTGGGAGCGGGGGGCCAATCCTACAATGAGCAGTTCTTC
CDR3 protein: CASSLVGAGGQSYNEQFF

CDR3 length: 16
V gene: TRBV7-2
clone size: -
J gene: TRBJ2-2
D gene: -
CDR3 DNA: TGTGCCAGCAGCTTAGCAGGATGGGCGAACACCGGGGAGCTGTTTTTT
CDR3 protein: CASSLAGWANTGELFF

CDR3 length: 16
V gene: TRBV27
clone size: -
J gene: TRBJ2-5
D gene: TRBD2
CDR3 DNA: TGTGCCAGCAGTACCCGGGGGGGCAGGTACCAAGAGACCCAGTACTTC
CDR3 protein: CASSTRGGRYQETQYF

CDR3 length: 14
V gene: TRBV19
clone size: -
J gene: TRBJ2-1
D gene: -
CDR3 DNA: TGTGCCAGTACTACTACGAGCTCCTACAATGAGCAGTTCTTC
CDR3 protein: CASTTTSSYNEQFF

CDR3 length: 14
V gene: TRBV7-8
clone size: -
J gene: TRBJ1-1
D gene: -
CDR3 DNA: TGTGCCAGCAGCCTAGACGGCAGTGGAACTGAAGCTTTCTTT
CDR3 protein: CASSLDGSGTEAFF

CDR3 length: 12
V gene: TRBV19
clone size: -
J gene: TRBJ2-1
D gene: -
CDR3 DNA: TGTGCCAGCGGCCTCGGGTACAATGAGCAGTTCTTC
CDR3 protein: CASGLGYNEQFF

CDR3 length: 13
V gene: TRBV27
clone size: -
J gene: TRBJ1-5
D gene: -
CDR3 DNA: TGTGCCAGCAGTTTAGTTTTTGGGCAGCCCCAGCATTTT
CDR3 protein: CASSLVFGQPQHF

CDR3 length: 13
V gene: TRBV28
clone size: many
J gene: TRBJ1-5
D gene: -
CDR3 DNA: TGTGCCAGCTCCGGGACAATCCATCAGCCCCAGCATTTT
CDR3 protein: CASSGTIHQPQHF

CDR3 length: 18
V gene: TRBV6-1
clone size: few
J gene: TRBJ2-5
D gene: TRBD2
CDR3 DNA: TGTGCCAGCAGTTACGAGCGGGGGGGCGAATCGTACCAAGAGACCCAGTACTTC
CDR3 protein: CASSYERGGESYQETQYF

CDR3 length: 14
V gene: TRBV2
clone size: -
J gene: TRBJ2-7
D gene: TRBD1
CDR3 DNA: TGTGCCAGCAGTCCGGGACAGGGAGTTGACGAGCAGTACTTC
CDR3 protein: CASSPGQGVDEQYF

CDR3 length: 13
V gene: TRBV7-8
clone size: -
J gene: TRBJ2-7
D gene: -
CDR3 DNA: TGTGCCAGCAGCTTTGACTTAACCTACGAGCAGTACTTC
CDR3 protein: CASSFDLTYEQYF

CDR3 length: 17
V gene: TRBV19
clone size: few
J gene: TRBJ1-1
D gene: TRBD1
CDR3 DNA: TGTGCCAGTACCCTCACAGGGGGCAGGGGCCTGAACACTGAAGCTTTCTTT
CDR3 protein: CASTLTGGRGLNTEAFF

CDR3 length: 13
V gene: TRBV7-2
clone size: few
J gene: TRBJ1-1
D gene: -
CDR3 DNA: TGTGCCAGCAGCACTACAGGGTTCTCTGAAGCTTTCTTT
CDR3 protein: CASSTTGFSEAFF

CDR3 length: 12
V gene: TRBV12-3/TRBV12-4
clone size: -
J gene: TRBJ1-2
D gene: -
CDR3 DNA: TGTGCCAGCGGTCGAGGGGCTGATGGCTACACCTTC
CDR3 protein: CASGRGADGYTF

CDR3 length: 17
V gene: TRBV12-3/TRBV12-4
clone size: -
J gene: TRBJ2-2
D gene: -
CDR3 DNA: TGTGCCACCACCCCGATAGGGGCAGACCTTAACACCGGGGAGCTGTTTTTT
CDR3 protein: CATTPIGADLNTGELFF

CDR3 length: 15
V gene: TRBV28
clone size: -
J gene: TRBJ2-4
D gene: TRBD1
CDR3 DNA: TGTGCCAGCAGTTTTTTGTCAGGGGGCGGCTGGGGTCAGTACTTC
CDR3 protein: CASSFLSGGGWGQYF

CDR3 length: 15
V gene: TRBV5-3
clone size: -
J gene: TRBJ2-1
D gene: -
CDR3 DNA: TGTGCCAGCAGCCCCAGCGACAGTCCCTACAATGAGCAGTTCTTC
CDR3 protein: CASSPSDSPYNEQFF

CDR3 length: 18
V gene: TRBV4-1
clone size: few
J gene: TRBJ2-3
D gene: -
CDR3 DNA: TGCGCCAGCAGCCAAGACCCCAATAGGGGGACTAGCACAGATACGCAGTATTTT
CDR3 protein: CASSQDPNRGTSTDTQYF

CDR3 length: 13
V gene: TRBV7-9
clone size: few
J gene: TRBJ2-1
D gene: TRBD2
CDR3 DNA: TGTGCCAGCAGCACGGGGGGAAGCAATGAGCAGTTCTTC
CDR3 protein: CASSTGGSNEQFF

CDR3 length: 17
V gene: TRBV27
clone size: -
J gene: TRBJ2-3
D gene: TRBD2
CDR3 DNA: TGTGCCAGCAGTTTATCGCGGACTAGCGGAAGCACAGATACGCAGTATTTT
CDR3 protein: CASSLSRTSGSTDTQYF

CDR3 length: 13
V gene: TRBV4-1
clone size: many
J gene: TRBJ2-3
D gene: -
CDR3 DNA: TGCGCCAGCAGCCAAGATCCTGGGGATACGCAGTATTTT
CDR3 protein: CASSQDPGDTQYF

CDR3 length: 17
V gene: TRBV2
clone size: once
J gene: TRBJ1-5
D gene: -
CDR3 DNA: TGTGCCAGCAGTCCCAGAGATGGTCTAGCCCCCAATCAGCCCCAGCATTTT
CDR3 protein: CASSPRDGLAPNQPQHF

CDR3 length: 15
V gene: TRBV19
clone size: -
J gene: TRBJ1-2
D gene: -
CDR3 DNA: TGTGCCAGTAGTCCGTATCTTGGCGCAGGGCTTGGCTACACCTTC
CDR3 protein: CASSPYLGAGLGYTF

CDR3 length: 14
V gene: TRBV27
clone size: once
J gene: TRBJ2-3
D gene: -
CDR3 DNA: TGTGCCAGCAGTTCAGGCGGCTACACAGATACGCAGTATTTT
CDR3 protein: CASSSGGYTDTQYF

CDR3 length: 17
V gene: TRBV6-1
clone size: -
J gene: TRBJ2-3
D gene: TRBD2
CDR3 DNA: TGTGCCAGCAGTGAAGGACTAGCGGGGGGGCGAACAGATACGCAGTATTTT
CDR3 protein: CASSEGLAGGRTDTQYF

CDR3 length: 11
V gene: TRBV7-4
clone size: few
J gene: TRBJ2-1
D gene: -
CDR3 DNA: TGTGCCAGCAGCTTGAGGGGTGAGCAGTTCTTC
CDR3 protein: CASSLRGEQFF

CDR3 length: 13
V gene: TRBV24-1
clone size: -
J gene: TRBJ2-1
D gene: -
CDR3 DNA: TGTGCCACCAGTGATCCCACGTCCTATGAGCAGTTCTTC
CDR3 protein: CATSDPTSYEQFF

CDR3 length: 14
V gene: TRBV19
clone size: few
J gene: TRBJ1-1
D gene: -
CDR3 DNA: TGTGCCAGTAGTATAGCGGGGGGGAGCACTGAAGCTTTCTTT
CDR3 protein: CASSIAGGSTEAFF

CDR3 length: 13
V gene: TRBV7-3
clone size: -
J gene: TRBJ1-1
D gene: -
CDR3 DNA: TGTGCCAGCAGCTTAACCGGGTACACTGAAGCTTTCTTT
CDR3 protein: CASSLTGYTEAFF

CDR3 length: 14
V gene: TRBV6-5
clone size: -
J gene: TRBJ1-2
D gene: -
CDR3 DNA: TGTGCCAGCAGTTCATTGACAGAAAACTATGGCTACACCTTC
CDR3 protein: CASSSLTENYGYTF

CDR3 length: 14
V gene: TRBV29-1
clone size: -
J gene: TRBJ2-1
D gene: -
CDR3 DNA: TGCAGCGTTGAAGATGGGCGGGGCGACAATGAGCAGTTCTTC
CDR3 protein: CSVEDGRGDNEQFF

CDR3 length: 16
V gene: TRBV2
clone size: few
J gene: TRBJ2-4
D gene: -
CDR3 DNA: TGTGCCAGCAGTGAATCCCTGGGGTTAAACAAAAACATTCAGTACTTC
CDR3 protein: CASSESLGLNKNIQYF

CDR3 length: 13
V gene: TRBV6-1
clone size: -
J gene: TRBJ1-1
D gene: -
CDR3 DNA: TGTGCCAGCAGAGTTAACCCGAACACTGAAGCTTTCTTT
CDR3 protein: CASRVNPNTEAFF

CDR3 length: 13
V gene: TRBV7-9
clone size: -
J gene: TRBJ1-4
D gene: -
CDR3 DNA: TGTGCCAGCAGCTTAGCGTCGGGGGAAAAACTGTTTTTT
CDR3 protein: CASSLASGEKLFF

CDR3 length: 14
V gene: TRBV7-9
clone size: many
J gene: TRBJ2-7
D gene: -
CDR3 DNA: TGTGCCAGCAGCTCCCGCGAAGGAGCCTACGAGCAGTACTTC
CDR3 protein: CASSSREGAYEQYF

CDR3 length: 14
V gene: TRBV19
clone size: once
J gene: TRBJ2-1
D gene: -
CDR3 DNA: TGTGCCAGTAGTATAGGGGGGAACTACAATGAGCAGTTCTTC
CDR3 protein: CASSIGGNYNEQFF

CDR3 length: 12
V gene: TRBV27
clone size: few
J gene: TRBJ1-2
D gene: TRBD1
CDR3 DNA: TGTGCCAGCAGAACGACAGGGAATGGCTACACCTTC
CDR3 protein: CASRTTGNGYTF

CDR3 length: 15
V gene: TRBV7-6
clone size: -
J gene: TRBJ2-7
D gene: TRBD1
CDR3 DNA: TGTGCCAGCAGCTCAGGACTGGGACAGACCTACGAGCAGTACTTC
CDR3 protein: CASSSGLGQTYEQYF